This T cell receptor beta chain was profiled in a study of patients and donors after allogeneic stem cell transplantation. This clonotype turned up a few times. Each CDR3 protein is one row after TCRdb ran MiXCR on the RT-PCR reads. The sample shows about 150,000 distinct CDR3 sequences, over 30% of them seen only once. There are 15 residues in the CDR3. Germline V gives CDR1 MNHEY, CDR2 SMNVEV (reference sequence). The V end lost 6 bases, the J end lost 0 bases, and 11 bases lay between the germline ends. V usage is TRBV27 and J usage is TRBJ1-4, with D perhaps TRBD1 (5 bases). Input material: blood, either unsorted or a sorted T cell fraction (not recorded which). This TCR was sampled from a human donor who was either an allogeneic HSCT recipient or a stem cell or donor lymphocyte infusion donor (not recorded which). It is not recorded whose cells these are; they may come from a transplant donor. The CDR3 is CASRMETATNEKLFF. Here the CDR3 DNA reads TGTGCCAGCAGGATGGAGACAGCAACTAATGAAAAACTGTTTTTT.